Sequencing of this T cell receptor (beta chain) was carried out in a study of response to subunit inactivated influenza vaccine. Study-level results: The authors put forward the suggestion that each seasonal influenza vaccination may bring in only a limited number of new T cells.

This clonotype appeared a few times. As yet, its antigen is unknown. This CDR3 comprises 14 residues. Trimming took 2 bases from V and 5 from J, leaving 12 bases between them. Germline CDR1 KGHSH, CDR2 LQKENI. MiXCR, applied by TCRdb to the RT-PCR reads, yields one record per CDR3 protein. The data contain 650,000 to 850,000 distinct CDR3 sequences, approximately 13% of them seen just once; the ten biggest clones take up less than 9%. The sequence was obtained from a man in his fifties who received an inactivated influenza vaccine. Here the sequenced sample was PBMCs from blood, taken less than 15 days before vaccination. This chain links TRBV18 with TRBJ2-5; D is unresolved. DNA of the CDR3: TGTGCCAGCTCACCAGGATCGAGCCGGGAGACCCAGTACTTC. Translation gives CASSPGSSRETQYF. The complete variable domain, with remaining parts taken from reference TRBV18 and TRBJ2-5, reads NAGVMQNPRHLVRRRGQEARLRCSPMKGHSHVYWYRQLPEEGLKFMVYLQKENIIDESGMPKERFSAEFPKEGPSILRIQQVVRGDSAAYFCASSPGSSRETQYFGPGTRLLVL.